The 8 T cell receptor beta chains presented below share a single source sample, sequenced in a study of sequential checkpoint blockade in melanoma. Using immunoSEQ multiplex PCR, the repertoire was profiled, and TCRdb retains in-frame clones only, with some absent. The data contain approximately 21,000 clones, roughly four fifths of them singletons. Described treatment: randomized to nivolumab then ipilimumab (arm A) or the reverse (arm B). The sample was CD8+ T cells sorted from blood (inferred from file names), taken from a patient given nivolumab and ipilimumab in sequence. Receptors originate from a human donor with melanoma.

The V and J genes are TRBV28 and TRBJ2-7, with TRBD1 matching 9 bases. From germline, CDR1 is MDHEN and CDR2 SYDVKM. The CDR3 runs to 17 residues. After removal of 4 bases from V and 7 bases from J, the junction contained 17 bases not matched to a gene. The CDR3 protein is CASSSWGQGRVLREQYF. The CDR3, as DNA: TGTGCCAGCAGTTCTTGGGGACAGGGTAGGGTTCTTCGGGAGCAGTACTTC.

V is TRBV13 and J is TRBJ2-7, with 11 bases fitting TRBD1. The CDR3 is 14 residues long. Germline-derived CDR1 and CDR2 are PRHDT and FYEKMQ (reference sequence). The V and J ends lost 3 bases and 4 bases, in that order; junction bases with no gene match: 2. The CDR3 DNA sequence: TGTGCCAGCAGCTTGGGACAGGGGGTTTACGAGCAGTACTTC. This gives the protein CASSLGQGVYEQYF.

The gene calls are TRBV7-9 and TRBJ1-5; 8 positions match TRBD1. This CDR3 region has 16 residues. Trimming removed 2 bases from V and 1 base from J; junction bases left unmatched: 4. CDR1 is SEHNR, CDR2 FQNEAQ, per germline (reference sequence). The CDR3 here is CASSLSRTGSNQPQHF. CDR3 bases: TGTGCCAGCAGCTTATCAAGGACAGGGAGCAATCAGCCCCAGCATTTT.

The rearrangement joins TRBV4-1 to TRBJ2-3; 9 bases agree with TRBD2. The germline CDR1 and CDR2 sequences are MGHRA and YSYEKL. The CDR3 is made up of 16 amino acids. Trimming at V came to 1 base and at J to 2 bases, leaving 4 bases not matched to a gene. CDR3 sequence (DNA): TGCGCCAGCAGCCAAGGGCTAGCGGGGAACACAGATACGCAGTATTTT. Amino acids: CASSQGLAGNTDTQYF.

In DNA form, the CDR3 reads TGTGCCAGCAGTCCCGGGACAGGGGATGGGGTGAACTATGGCTACACCTTC. It codes for CASSPGTGDGVNYGYTF. The V and J genes are TRBV27 and TRBJ1-2; 10 nucleotides align to TRBD1. The CDR3 sequence is 17 residues long. V lost 5 bases and J lost 2; bases outside the gene matches: 11. Germline assignment: CDR1 MNHEY and CDR2 SMNVEV (reference sequence).

The genes are TRBV6-1 and TRBJ2-5; TRBD2 is a possible D gene (6 bases). CDR3 length: 17 amino acids. The germline gives CDR1 MNHNS, CDR2 SASEGT. V was trimmed by 3 bases and J by 2 bases, leaving 19 bases between them. CDR3 residues: CASSDLFPLARQETQYF. CDR3 DNA: TGTGCCAGCAGTGATTTGTTCCCCCTAGCGAGACAAGAGACCCAGTACTTC.

V is TRBV6-1 and J is TRBJ2-5; maybe TRBD1 (6 bases). V was shortened by 1 base and J by 5 bases, with 23 bases between the two germline ends. CDR3 length: 18 residues. CDR1 MNHNS and CDR2 SASEGT come from the germline V gene. CDR3 DNA sequence: TGTGCCAGCAGTGAAGGAGGGGGAATGAACCTGGGGACGGAGACCCAGTACTTC. It yields the protein CASSEGGGMNLGTETQYF.

The genes are TRBV5-5 and TRBJ2-3; 12 nucleotides line up with TRBD2. This CDR3 region has 15 residues. V shed 4 bases, J shed 6 bases, and the junction held 6 bases outside the gene matches. Looked up from germline, CDR1 is SGHKS and CDR2 is YYEKEE (reference sequence). The CDR3, as DNA: TGTGCCAGCAGCCTGCGGACTAGCGGGGCTGATACGCAGTATTTT. Its protein product is CASSLRTSGADTQYF.